A selection of T cell receptor beta chains follows, all from one sample in a study of T cells expressing NK-cell markers. Using the 5' RACE reads, TCRdb records one entry per CDR3 protein without DNA. The ten top clones account for around 60%, within a sample of under 35,000 distinct CDR3 sequences. The sample taken for sequencing was blood T cells: a sorted CD56 or NKG2C T cell subset, CD4+ or CD8+ T cells, or bulk PBMC T cells (not recorded which). These receptors were collected from a woman aged 18 to 75 in good health. CDR3s include the opening cysteine and the closing phenylalanine or tryptophan.

>TRBV5-1|TRBJ2-5
CASSLRFSAGGPQETQYF
>TRBV7-9|TRBJ1-1
CASRGLGQENTEAFF
>TRBV29-1|TRBJ1-1
CSVEARQGKFF
>TRBV4-2|TRBJ1-4
CASSQEREKLFF
>TRBV7-2|TRBJ1-5
CASSLSGGGQPQHF
>TRBV7-2|TRBJ2-7
CASSPWGSPAEQYF
>TRBV13|TRBJ2-7
CASSLVRDSEYEQYF
>TRBV5-1|TRBJ2-1
CASSGETSNYNEQFF
>TRBV29-1|TRBJ2-7
CSVESLDSRKGSYEQYF
>TRBV3-1|TRBJ2-1
CASSPRTSGMGRGNEQFF
>TRBV27|TRBJ1-1
CASSLSQGQGTEAFF
>TRBV20-1|TRBJ2-5
CSARAPTGFIETQYF
>TRBV5-1|TRBJ2-1
CASSPRGGLAGAVHNEQFF